This note documents a single T cell receptor beta chain sequence. This record belongs to a study of shared clonotypes between healthy human individuals. Per the germline V gene, CDR1 is SGHNT and CDR2 is YENEEA. Trimming stripped 5 bases from V and 4 bases from J, with 24 bases between. The length of the CDR3 is 17 residues. Using roughly 200 ng DNA, 30,000 to 35,000 T cell genomes, the sorted-subset replicate PCRs were run. Assay: immunoSEQ multiplex PCR; the TCRdb copy retains only in-frame clones and omits some. The repertoire holds roughly 410,000 clones, around 96% seen once, with about 0.34% in the top ten.

This chain joins TRBV11-3 and TRBJ2-7, with D possibly TRBD1 on 12 matching bases. The clonotype originates from a man aged 30 to 45 in good health. The sequenced material came from memory CD8+ T cells sorted from blood. The subset here: CD45RO+ cells pooled with CCR7-negative TemRA cells. CDR3 in amino acids: CASSGTGGASGRYEQYF. As DNA, the CDR3 is TGTGCCAGCAGCGGGACAGGGGGCGCTAGCGGGAGGTACGAGCAGTACTTC.